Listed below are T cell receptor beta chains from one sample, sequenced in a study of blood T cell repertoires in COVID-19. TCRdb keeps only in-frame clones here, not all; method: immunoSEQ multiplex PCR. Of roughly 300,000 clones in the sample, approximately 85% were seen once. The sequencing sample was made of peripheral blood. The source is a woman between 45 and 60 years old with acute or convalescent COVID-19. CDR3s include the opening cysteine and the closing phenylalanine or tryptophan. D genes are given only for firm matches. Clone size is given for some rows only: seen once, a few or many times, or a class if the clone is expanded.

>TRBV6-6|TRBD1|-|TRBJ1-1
TGTGCCAGCAGTTACCGACAGGGCCATCGGTACACTGAAGCTTTCTTT
CASSYRQGHRYTEAFF
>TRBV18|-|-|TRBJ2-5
TGTGCCAGCTCACGAGGGACATCCCAAGAGACCCAGTACTTC
CASSRGTSQETQYF
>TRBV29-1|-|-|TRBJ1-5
TGCAGCGTCGGCTCGGAGACCAATCAGCCCCAGCATTTT
CSVGSETNQPQHF
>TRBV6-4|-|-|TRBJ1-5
TGTGCCAGCAGTGACTCACCCGGGGATCAGCCCCAGCATTTT
CASSDSPGDQPQHF
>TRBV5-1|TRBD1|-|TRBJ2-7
TGCGCCAGCACCTTGGGGACAGGGGGTAGCGAGCAGTACTTC
CASTLGTGGSEQYF
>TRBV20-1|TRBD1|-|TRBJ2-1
TGCAGTGCTAGTCGACAGGGGAAATACAATGAGCAGTTCTTC
CSASRQGKYNEQFF
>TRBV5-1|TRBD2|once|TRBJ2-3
TGCGCCAGCAGCTTGGGAGCCAGCGGGAGGGGCACAGATACGCAGTATTTT
CASSLGASGRGTDTQYF
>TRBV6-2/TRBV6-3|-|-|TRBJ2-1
TGTGCCAGCAGTTATTTGTTTAACAATGAGCAGTTCTTC
CASSYLFNNEQFF
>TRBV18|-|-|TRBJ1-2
TGTGCCAGCTCACCACAGGGGTCTAACTATGGCTACACCTTC
CASSPQGSNYGYTF
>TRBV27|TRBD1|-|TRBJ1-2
TGTGCCAGCAGTTTAACCGAGACAGGGGGAGGTGGCTACACCTTC
CASSLTETGGGGYTF